This T cell receptor beta chain was found in a study of control samples from healthy donors and cancer patients. This table comes from immunoSEQ multiplex PCR, and its TCRdb copy is limited to in-frame clones, with some not included. The repertoire has 140,000 to 150,000 clones, 93% of them found once; the top ten carry more than 5%. The CDR3 runs to 13 residues. With 8 bases removed from V and 0 bases from J, the gap between germline ends came to 9 bases. The origin of this receptor is a man aged 18 to 29 in good health. The chain carries TRBV12-3 or TRBV12-4 and TRBJ2-3; D remains unclear. Source material: blood. The CDR3 here is CASHPSSTDTQYF. As DNA, the CDR3 is TGTGCCAGCCACCCCTCTAGCACAGATACGCAGTATTTT.